Listed below are T cell receptor beta chains from one sample, sequenced in a study of T-cell reconstitution after alpha-beta-depleted transplantation in children. TCRdb reprocessed the PCR reads with MiXCR, giving one entry per CDR3 protein. The sample has under 450,000 distinct CDR3 sequences, 15% to 20% seen once. Sample: PBMCs, mostly from graft donor cells, taken 360 days after TCRalphabeta/CD19-depleted stem cell transplant. These receptors were collected from a boy younger than two who had a stem cell transplant for Wiskott-Aldrich syndrome, so the T cells may come from the graft donor. CDR3s leave out the opening cysteine and the closing phenylalanine or tryptophan. Fields, in order: V gene, J gene, CDR3 protein.

>TRBV19|TRBJ2-3
ASSASGRAQY
>TRBV19|TRBJ2-7
ASQLTGGSYEQY
>TRBV7-2|TRBJ2-7
ASSLELAAYEQY
>TRBV11-2|TRBJ2-2
ASSLVPTWGGANTGELF
>TRBV7-2|TRBJ2-2
ASIAGGRTGELF
>TRBV12-3/TRBV12-4|TRBJ2-5
ASSQGLAGEETQY
>TRBV5-1|TRBJ1-1
ASSLEAENTEAF
>TRBV10-3|TRBJ2-2
AISRLAGDTGELF
>TRBV12-3/TRBV12-4|TRBJ2-1
ASRVGTETLHEQF
>TRBV4-3|TRBJ2-5
ASSLEWDQETQY
>TRBV3-1|TRBJ1-1
ASKKRVGRNTEAF
>TRBV20-1|TRBJ2-3
SARSTAGGQDTQY
>TRBV20-1|TRBJ2-1
SARVSLAGGQDEQF
>TRBV6-2/TRBV6-3|TRBJ2-2
ASSYAGGTPNTGELF
>TRBV15|TRBJ2-2
ATSRLAGNTGELF
>TRBV12-3/TRBV12-4|TRBJ2-2
ASSFSRPTGELF
>TRBV7-9|TRBJ2-5
VSSFTGPQETQY
>TRBV7-7|TRBJ2-5
ASSLGNQETQY
>TRBV6-2/TRBV6-3|TRBJ2-1
ASRRRGGAYNEQF
>TRBV7-7|TRBJ2-2
ASSRVAANTGELF
>TRBV29-1|TRBJ1-1
SVVSGTEAF
>TRBV30|TRBJ2-7
AWGLAGGLREQY
>TRBV7-9|TRBJ1-1
ASSLTGGNTEAF
>TRBV6-2/TRBV6-3|TRBJ2-2
ASSYPLGLAGATTGELF
>TRBV10-1|TRBJ2-3
ASSDPAGGTQY
>TRBV4-1|TRBJ2-2
ASSRLAGDTGELF
>TRBV7-9|TRBJ2-7
ASSLGGTLSYEQY
>TRBV7-8|TRBJ2-1
ASSLSGVDYNEQF
>TRBV5-6|TRBJ2-3
ASSLVGSRDTQY
>TRBV18|TRBJ2-1
ASSPPTGGNEQF
>TRBV5-1|TRBJ2-1
ASSLGISGRSTQF
>TRBV3-1|TRBJ1-2
ASSQDRANYGYT
>TRBV7-9|TRBJ2-3
ASSSSGKTTDTQY
>TRBV11-1|TRBJ1-5
ASSSDGGYGQPQH
>TRBV6-2/TRBV6-3|TRBJ2-1
ASGGIPRVNEQF
>TRBV7-9|TRBJ2-3
ASSAWTGGADTQY
>TRBV11-2|TRBJ2-1
ASSLIAGSYSSYNEQF
>TRBV2|TRBJ2-3
ASRWTGLNTDTQY
>TRBV6-1|TRBJ2-5
ASSPGTREY
>TRBV20-1|TRBJ2-3
SAFKSTDTQY
>TRBV6-2/TRBV6-3|TRBJ2-3
ASTAGRDTQY
>TRBV7-9|TRBJ1-2
ASSLFRTVEGYT
>TRBV12-3/TRBV12-4|TRBJ2-1
ASSLGGRVDEQF
>TRBV20-1|TRBJ2-7
SATHQGRGEQY
>TRBV5-1|TRBJ2-7
ASSLVGNTYEQY
>TRBV7-6|TRBJ2-1
ASSSRVKQGEQF
>TRBV7-2|TRBJ2-3
ASTFGTDTQY
>TRBV29-1|TRBJ2-5
SVEIQPAAQETQY